This T cell receptor beta chain was captured by sequencing in a study of blood T cell repertoires in COVID-19. The V end was cut by 2 bases, the J end by 6 bases, with 5 bases between. The CDR3 length is 12 residues. CDR1 is MNHNS and CDR2 is SASEGT in the germline V gene. The repertoire was sequenced with immunoSEQ multiplex PCR; TCRdb's copy has only in-frame clones and lacks some. This table has 200,000 to 300,000 clones, around 85% appearing once. This clonotype was sampled from an older man with acute or convalescent COVID-19. Sequencing used peripheral blood. The chain joins TRBV6-1 to TRBJ1-5; no reliable D call. As DNA, the CDR3 is TGTGCCAGCAGTGAATCTAGTCAGCCCCAGCATTTT. It codes for CASSESSQPQHF.